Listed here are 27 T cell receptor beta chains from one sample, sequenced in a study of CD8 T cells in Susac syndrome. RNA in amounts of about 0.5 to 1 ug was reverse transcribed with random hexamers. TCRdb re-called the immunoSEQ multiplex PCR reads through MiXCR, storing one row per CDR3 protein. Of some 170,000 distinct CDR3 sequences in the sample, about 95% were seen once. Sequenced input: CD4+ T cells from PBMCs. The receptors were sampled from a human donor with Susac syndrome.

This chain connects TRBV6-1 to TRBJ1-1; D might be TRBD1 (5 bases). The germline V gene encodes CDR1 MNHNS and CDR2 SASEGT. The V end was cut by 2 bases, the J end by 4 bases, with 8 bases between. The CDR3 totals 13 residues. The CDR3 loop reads CASSEQGSTEAFF. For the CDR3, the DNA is TGTGCCAGCAGTGAACAGGGAAGCACTGAAGCTTTCTTT.

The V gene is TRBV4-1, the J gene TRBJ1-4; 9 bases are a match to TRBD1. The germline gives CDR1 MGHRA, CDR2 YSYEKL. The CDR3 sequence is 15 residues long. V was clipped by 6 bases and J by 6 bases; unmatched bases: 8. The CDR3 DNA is TGCGCCAGCAGGAAAACAGGGGGCGCGCATGAAAAACTGTTTTTT. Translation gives CASRKTGGAHEKLFF.

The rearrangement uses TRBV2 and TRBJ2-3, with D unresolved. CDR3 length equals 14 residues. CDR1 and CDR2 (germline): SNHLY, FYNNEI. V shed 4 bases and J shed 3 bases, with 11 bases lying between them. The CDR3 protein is CASSAGLETDTQYF. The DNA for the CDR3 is TGTGCCAGCAGTGCCGGGTTGGAGACAGATACGCAGTATTTT.

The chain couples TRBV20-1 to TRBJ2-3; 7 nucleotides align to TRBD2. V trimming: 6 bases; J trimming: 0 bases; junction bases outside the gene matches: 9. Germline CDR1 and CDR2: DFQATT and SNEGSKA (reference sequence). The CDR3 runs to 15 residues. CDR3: CSAAWWEGSTDTQYF. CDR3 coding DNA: TGCAGTGCCGCTTGGTGGGAGGGTAGCACAGATACGCAGTATTTT.

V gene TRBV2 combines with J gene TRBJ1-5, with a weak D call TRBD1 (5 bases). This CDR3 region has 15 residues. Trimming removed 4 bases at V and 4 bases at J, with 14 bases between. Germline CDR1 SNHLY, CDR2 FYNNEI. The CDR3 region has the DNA TGTGCCAGCAGTGCGGCCGTTTGGGGGAATCAGCCCCAGCATTTT. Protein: CASSAAVWGNQPQHF.

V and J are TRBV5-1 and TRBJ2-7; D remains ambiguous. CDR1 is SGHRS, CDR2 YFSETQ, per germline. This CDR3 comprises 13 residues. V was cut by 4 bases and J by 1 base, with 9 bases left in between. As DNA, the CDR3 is TGCGCCAGCAGCCCTAGGCCGTCCTACGAGCAGTACTTC. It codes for CASSPRPSYEQYF.

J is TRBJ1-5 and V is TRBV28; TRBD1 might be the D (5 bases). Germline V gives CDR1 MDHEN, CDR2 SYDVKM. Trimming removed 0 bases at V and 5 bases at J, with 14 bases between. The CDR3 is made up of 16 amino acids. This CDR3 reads CASSLWDQGHYQPQHF. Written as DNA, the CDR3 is TGTGCCAGCAGTTTATGGGATCAGGGCCATTATCAGCCCCAGCATTTT. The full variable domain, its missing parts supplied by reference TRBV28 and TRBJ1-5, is DVKVTQSSRYLVKRTGEKVFLECVQDMDHENMFWYRQDPGLGLRLIYFSYDVKMKEKGDIPEGYSVSREKKERFSLILESASTNQTSMYLCASSLWDQGHYQPQHFGDGTRLSIL.

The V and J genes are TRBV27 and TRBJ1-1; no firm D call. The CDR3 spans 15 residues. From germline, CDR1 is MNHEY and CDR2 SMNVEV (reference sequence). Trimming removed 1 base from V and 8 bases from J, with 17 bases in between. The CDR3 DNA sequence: TGTGCCAGCAGTTTATTCGGCATCCACTCGTCAGAAGCTTTCTTT. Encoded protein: CASSLFGIHSSEAFF.

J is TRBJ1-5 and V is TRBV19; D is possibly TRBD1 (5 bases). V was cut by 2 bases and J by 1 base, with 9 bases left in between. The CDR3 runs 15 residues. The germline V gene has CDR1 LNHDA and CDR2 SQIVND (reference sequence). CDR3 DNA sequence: TGTGCCAGTAGTATATCGGGGACGAGCAATCAGCCCCAGCATTTT. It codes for CASSISGTSNQPQHF.

CDR3 in DNA: TGTGCCTGGGGGGGGGCCGAGCAGTACTTC. It yields the protein CAWGGAEQYF. The V call is TRBV30, the J call TRBJ2-7, with D possibly being TRBD2 (7 bases). The CDR3 totals 10 residues. The germline V and J ends were trimmed by 5 bases and 6 bases, with 8 bases remaining between them. Per germline, CDR1 GTSNPN and CDR2 SVGIG (reference sequence). The complete variable domain, with remaining parts taken from reference TRBV30 and TRBJ2-7, reads SQTIHQWPATLVQPVGSPLSLECTVEGTSNPNLYWYRQAAGRGLQLLFYSVGIGQISSEVPQNLSASRPQDRQFILSSKKLLLSDSGFYLCAWGGAEQYFGPGTRLTVT.

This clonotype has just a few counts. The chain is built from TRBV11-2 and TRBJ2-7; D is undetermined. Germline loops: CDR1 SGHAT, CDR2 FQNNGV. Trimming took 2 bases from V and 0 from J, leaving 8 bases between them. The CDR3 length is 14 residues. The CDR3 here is CASSLIRSSYEQYF. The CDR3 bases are TGTGCCAGCAGCTTAATAAGGAGCTCCTACGAGCAGTACTTC.

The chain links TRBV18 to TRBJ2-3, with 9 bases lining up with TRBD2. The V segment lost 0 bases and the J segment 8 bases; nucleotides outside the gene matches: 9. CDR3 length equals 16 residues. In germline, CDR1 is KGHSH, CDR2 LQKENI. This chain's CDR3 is CASSPPVAGGPGTQYF. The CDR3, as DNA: TGTGCCAGCTCACCACCGGTGGCGGGAGGGCCGGGTACGCAGTATTTT.

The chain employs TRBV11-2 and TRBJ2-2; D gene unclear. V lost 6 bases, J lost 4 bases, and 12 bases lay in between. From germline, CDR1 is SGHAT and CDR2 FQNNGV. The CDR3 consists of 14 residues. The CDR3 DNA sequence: TGTGCCAGCAGTAACAAGGTTACCACCGGGGAGCTGTTTTTT. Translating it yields CASSNKVTTGELFF.

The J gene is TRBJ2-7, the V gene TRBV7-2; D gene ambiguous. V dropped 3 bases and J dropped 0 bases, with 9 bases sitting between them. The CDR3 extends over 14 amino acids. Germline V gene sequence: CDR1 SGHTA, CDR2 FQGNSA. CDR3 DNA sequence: TGTGCCAGCAGCTTGGGTACAGCCTCCTACGAGCAGTACTTC. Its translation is CASSLGTASYEQYF.

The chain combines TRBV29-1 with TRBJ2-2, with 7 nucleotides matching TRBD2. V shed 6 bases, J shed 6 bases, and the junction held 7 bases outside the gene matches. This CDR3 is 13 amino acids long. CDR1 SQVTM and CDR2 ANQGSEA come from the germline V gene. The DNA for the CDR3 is TGCAGCGTAGGGGCGGGAGCCGCCGGGGAGCTGTTTTTT. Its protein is CSVGAGAAGELFF.

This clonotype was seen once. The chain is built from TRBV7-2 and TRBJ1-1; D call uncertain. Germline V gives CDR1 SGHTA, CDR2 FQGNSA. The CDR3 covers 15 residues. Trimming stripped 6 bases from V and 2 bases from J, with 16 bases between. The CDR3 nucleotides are TGTGCCAGCAGTCCAGGAGCGGTTTACAACACTGAAGCTTTCTTT. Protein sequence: CASSPGAVYNTEAFF.

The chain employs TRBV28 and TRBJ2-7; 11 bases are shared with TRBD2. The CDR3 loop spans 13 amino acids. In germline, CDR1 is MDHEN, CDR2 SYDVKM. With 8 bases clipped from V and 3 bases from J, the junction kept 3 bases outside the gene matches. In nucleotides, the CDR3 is TGTGCCAGCGGACTAGCGGGCTTCTACGAGCAGTACTTC. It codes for CASGLAGFYEQYF.

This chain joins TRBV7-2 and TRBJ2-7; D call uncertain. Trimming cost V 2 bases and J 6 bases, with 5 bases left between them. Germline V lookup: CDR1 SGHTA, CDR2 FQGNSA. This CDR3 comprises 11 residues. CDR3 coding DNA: TGTGCCAGCAGCTTATTCGGCGAGCAGTACTTC. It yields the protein CASSLFGEQYF.

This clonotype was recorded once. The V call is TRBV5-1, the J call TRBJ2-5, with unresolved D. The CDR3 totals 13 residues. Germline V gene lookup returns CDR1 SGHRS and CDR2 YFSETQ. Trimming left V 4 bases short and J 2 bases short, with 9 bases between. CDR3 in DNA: TGCGCCAGCAGCCCGGTCGCTCAAGAGACCCAGTACTTC. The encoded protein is CASSPVAQETQYF.

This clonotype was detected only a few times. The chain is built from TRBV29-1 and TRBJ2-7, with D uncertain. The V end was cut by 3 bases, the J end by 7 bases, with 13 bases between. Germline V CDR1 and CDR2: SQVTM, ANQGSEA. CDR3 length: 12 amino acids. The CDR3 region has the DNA TGCAGCGTTGAGGACCCTCCGTCTGAGCAGTACTTC. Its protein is CSVEDPPSEQYF.

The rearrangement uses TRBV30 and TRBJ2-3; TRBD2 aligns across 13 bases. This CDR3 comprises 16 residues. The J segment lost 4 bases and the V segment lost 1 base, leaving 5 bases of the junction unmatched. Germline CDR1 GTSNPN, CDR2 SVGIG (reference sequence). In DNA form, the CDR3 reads TGTGCCTGGAGTGCGGGTACTAGCGGGAGGGCAGATACGCAGTATTTT. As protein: CAWSAGTSGRADTQYF.

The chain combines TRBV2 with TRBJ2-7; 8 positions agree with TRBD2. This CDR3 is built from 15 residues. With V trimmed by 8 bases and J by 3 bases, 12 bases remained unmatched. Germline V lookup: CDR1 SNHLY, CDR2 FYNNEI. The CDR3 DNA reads TGTGCCAGCGGACGGCGGGGGGTCCCCTACTACGAGCAGTACTTC. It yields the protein CASGRRGVPYYEQYF.

CDR3 DNA sequence: TGCGCCAGCAGCTCGCTAACCAACACCGGGGAGCTGTTTTTT. As protein: CASSSLTNTGELFF. V and J are TRBV5-1 and TRBJ2-2; D is ambiguous. Trimming shortened V by 3 bases and J by 2 bases, and 8 bases separated the two germline ends. The germline CDR1 and CDR2 sequences are SGHRS and YFSETQ. The CDR3 consists of 14 residues.

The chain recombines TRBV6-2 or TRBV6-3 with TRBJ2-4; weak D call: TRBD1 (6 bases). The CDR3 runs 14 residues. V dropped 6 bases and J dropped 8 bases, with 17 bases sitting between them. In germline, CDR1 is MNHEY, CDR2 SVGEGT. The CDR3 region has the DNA TGTGCCAGCAGCCAAATACAGGGAATTGACATTCAGTACTTC. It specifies CASSQIQGIDIQYF.

As DNA, the CDR3 is TGTGCCAGCAGCAAATTACAGGGTTGGGAAAAACTGTTTTTT. Residues: CASSKLQGWEKLFF. The chain uses TRBV6-5 and TRBJ1-4; a possible D gene is TRBD1 (6 bases). Germline V gene lookup returns CDR1 MNHEY and CDR2 SVGAGI. V lost 6 bases to trimming and J lost 8 bases, with 16 bases between them. The CDR3 has 14 amino acids.

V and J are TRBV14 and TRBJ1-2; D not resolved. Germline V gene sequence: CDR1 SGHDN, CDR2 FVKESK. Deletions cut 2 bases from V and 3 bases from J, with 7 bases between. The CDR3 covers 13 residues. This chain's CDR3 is CASSQLKDYGYTF. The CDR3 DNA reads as TGTGCCAGCAGCCAACTCAAGGACTATGGCTACACCTTC.

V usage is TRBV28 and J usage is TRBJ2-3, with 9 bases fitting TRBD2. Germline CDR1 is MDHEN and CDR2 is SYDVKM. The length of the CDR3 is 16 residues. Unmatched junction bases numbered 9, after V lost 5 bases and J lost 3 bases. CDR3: CASSPRLADKTDTQYF. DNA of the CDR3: TGTGCCAGCAGTCCCCGACTAGCGGATAAGACAGATACGCAGTATTTT.